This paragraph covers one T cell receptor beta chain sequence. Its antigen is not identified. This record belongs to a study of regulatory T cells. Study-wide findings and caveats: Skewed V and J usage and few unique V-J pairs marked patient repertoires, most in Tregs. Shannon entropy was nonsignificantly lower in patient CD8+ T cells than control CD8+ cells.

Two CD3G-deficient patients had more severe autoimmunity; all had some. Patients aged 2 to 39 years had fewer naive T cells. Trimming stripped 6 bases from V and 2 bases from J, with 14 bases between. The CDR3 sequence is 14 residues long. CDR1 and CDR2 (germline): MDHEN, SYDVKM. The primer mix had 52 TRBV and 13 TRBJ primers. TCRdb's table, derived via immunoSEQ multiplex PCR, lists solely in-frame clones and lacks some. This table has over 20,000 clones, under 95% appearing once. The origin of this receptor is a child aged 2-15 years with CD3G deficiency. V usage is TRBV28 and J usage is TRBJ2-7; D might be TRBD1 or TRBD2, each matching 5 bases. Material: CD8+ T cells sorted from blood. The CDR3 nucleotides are TGTGCCAGCAGACCCGGGACGGATACCTACGAGCAGTACTTC. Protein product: CASRPGTDTYEQYF.